This is a list of T cell receptor beta chains from one sample in a study of cytomegalovirus exposure and HLA in healthy donors. TCRdb keeps only in-frame clones here, not all; method: immunoSEQ multiplex PCR. The sample consists of under 250,000 clones, 70% to 90% of them appearing once. Sequenced material: PBMCs. Every receptor here comes from a woman aged 18-35 years in good health and CMV-seronegative. Both conserved end residues are part of each CDR3. A D gene is named only where the DNA matches it firmly. The listing skips clone size in some rows; elsewhere it reads once, few, many or a size class.

v_call	d_call	clone_size	j_call	cdr3_nt	cdr3_aa
TRBV27	.	few	TRBJ1-2	TGTGCCAGCAGTTTCGGTGGGGGAGCCTATGGCTACACCTTC	CASSFGGGAYGYTF
TRBV15	.	.	TRBJ2-1	TGTGCCACCAGCAGAGGAAGTCTGGCACTCAACTCCTACAATGAGCAGTTCTTC	CATSRGSLALNSYNEQFF
TRBV6-5	TRBD1	once	TRBJ1-4	TGTGCCAGCAGTGTAACAGGGGCGAGGGCGGAAAAACTGTTTTTT	CASSVTGARAEKLFF
TRBV19	.	.	TRBJ2-1	TGTGCCAGTAGTCGGGACGGAGGGAACTCCTACAATGAGCAGTTCTTC	CASSRDGGNSYNEQFF
TRBV7-9	TRBD2	.	TRBJ2-6	TGTGCCAGCAGCTCGGGGACGGGAGGCGGCGTCCTGACTTTC	CASSSGTGGGVLTF
TRBV27	.	.	TRBJ1-2	TGTGCCAGCACCAGGGGAGGCGCCGAGGATGGCTACACCTTC	CASTRGGAEDGYTF
TRBV11-1	.	.	TRBJ1-1	TGTGCCAGCAGCCTGGGACAGAACACTGAAGCTTTCTTT	CASSLGQNTEAFF
TRBV6-6	.	.	TRBJ2-7	TGTGCCAGCAGCCGCGGGGCTGGCCGATCCTACGAGCAGTACTTC	CASSRGAGRSYEQYF
TRBV30	.	once	TRBJ1-2	TGTGCCTGGAGTGTACAAACGTTATTCTTC	CAWSVQTLFF
TRBV7-8	.	many	TRBJ1-1	TGTGCCAGCAGCGAAAAAAATGGTCAGCCTGAAGCTTTCTTT	CASSEKNGQPEAFF
TRBV4-1	TRBD1	few	TRBJ1-1	TGCGCCAGCAGCCAAGATTTTGGACAGGGCGTGGCAGAAGCTTTCTTT	CASSQDFGQGVAEAFF
TRBV30	.	.	TRBJ2-7	TGTGCCTGGAAGGATGCAGGACTAAGCTCCTACGAGCAGTACTTC	CAWKDAGLSSYEQYF
TRBV6-5	TRBD1	.	TRBJ2-7	TGTGCCAGCAGTTCGTCCGGGACAGCCTCCTACGAGCAGTACTTC	CASSSSGTASYEQYF
TRBV27	.	.	TRBJ1-2	TGTGCCAGCAGTTACCGGGACGGCAGGTACTATGGCTACACCTTC	CASSYRDGRYYGYTF
TRBV7-9	.	.	TRBJ2-3	TGTGCCAGCAGCTTTACCCAGATGGCAGATACGCAGTATTTT	CASSFTQMADTQYF
TRBV9	TRBD2	.	TRBJ2-4	TGTGCCAGCAGCGCCGGGACTAGCGGGAGGGCAAACATTCAGTACTTC	CASSAGTSGRANIQYF
TRBV5-4	.	.	TRBJ2-7	TGTGCCAGCAGCTTGGGCAGAACCTACGAGCAGTACTTC	CASSLGRTYEQYF
TRBV5-5	.	.	TRBJ2-3	TGTGCCAGCAGTAGCGCAGATACGCAGTATTTT	CASSSADTQYF
TRBV19	TRBD1	.	TRBJ2-3	TGTGCCAGTAGTACACAGACAGGGTTCACAGATACGCAGTATTTT	CASSTQTGFTDTQYF
TRBV11-3	TRBD2	.	TRBJ2-7	TGTGCCAGCAGCCAGGGACTAGCGGGAGTCGATGAGCAGTACTTC	CASSQGLAGVDEQYF
TRBV19	TRBD2	.	TRBJ2-3	TGTGCCAGTAGTATGAGCGGGAGCGTTCCGGATACGCAGTATTTT	CASSMSGSVPDTQYF
TRBV7-8	.	once	TRBJ2-1	TGTGCCAGCAGCTTAGGGGGGGCCTCCTACAATGAGCAGTTCTTC	CASSLGGASYNEQFF
TRBV9	.	.	TRBJ1-5	TGTGCCAGCAGCGTAGGGTCCACCAATCAGCCCCAGCATTTT	CASSVGSTNQPQHF
TRBV7-3	.	.	TRBJ2-7	TGTGCCAGCAGCTTATATCCGAACGAGCAGTACTTC	CASSLYPNEQYF
TRBV18	.	.	TRBJ1-1	TGTGCCAGCTCACCCTCCCTGAACACTGAAGCTTTCTTT	CASSPSLNTEAFF
TRBV4-1	TRBD1	.	TRBJ2-7	TGCGCCAGCAGCCCGTGGGACAGGGAGGACGAGCAGTACTTC	CASSPWDREDEQYF
TRBV5-6	.	once	TRBJ1-5	TGTGCCAGCAGCTTTGGCACAGGGAAACTGCCCCAGCATTTT	CASSFGTGKLPQHF
TRBV28	.	.	TRBJ1-2	TGTGCCAGCAGTCTCGGGGGACTATATGGCTACACCTTC	CASSLGGLYGYTF
TRBV4-1	.	.	TRBJ2-7	TGCGCCAGCAGCCAAGATGACGAGAGCTCCTACGAGCAGTACTTC	CASSQDDESSYEQYF
TRBV18	TRBD2	few	TRBJ2-7	TGTGCCAGCTCACCCGTAGCGGGAGGGCGCGAGCAGTACTTC	CASSPVAGGREQYF
TRBV9	.	few	TRBJ1-2	TGTGCCAGCAGCGCAACTGGACAGAACTATGGCTACACCTTC	CASSATGQNYGYTF
TRBV6-1	TRBD1	.	TRBJ2-7	TGTGCCAGCAGGGGGACAGTTACCTACGAGCAGTACTTC	CASRGTVTYEQYF
TRBV27	.	.	TRBJ1-2	TGTGCCAGCAGTGAGCAGGGCTATGGTGGCTACACCTTC	CASSEQGYGGYTF
TRBV2	.	.	TRBJ2-2	TGTGCCAGCCGGACTCTCGCCGGGGAGCTGTTTTTT	CASRTLAGELFF
TRBV6-1	TRBD1	.	TRBJ1-4	TGTGCCAGCACGGGACAGGTTAATGAAAAACTGTTTTTT	CASTGQVNEKLFF
TRBV28	.	few	TRBJ2-7	TGTGCCAGCAGTTTAAACGTAGTCCCAAACTACGAGCAGTACTTC	CASSLNVVPNYEQYF
TRBV18	.	.	TRBJ1-2	TGTGCCAGCTCACCCCAAGATCCACAGACCGCCTATGGCTACACCTTC	CASSPQDPQTAYGYTF